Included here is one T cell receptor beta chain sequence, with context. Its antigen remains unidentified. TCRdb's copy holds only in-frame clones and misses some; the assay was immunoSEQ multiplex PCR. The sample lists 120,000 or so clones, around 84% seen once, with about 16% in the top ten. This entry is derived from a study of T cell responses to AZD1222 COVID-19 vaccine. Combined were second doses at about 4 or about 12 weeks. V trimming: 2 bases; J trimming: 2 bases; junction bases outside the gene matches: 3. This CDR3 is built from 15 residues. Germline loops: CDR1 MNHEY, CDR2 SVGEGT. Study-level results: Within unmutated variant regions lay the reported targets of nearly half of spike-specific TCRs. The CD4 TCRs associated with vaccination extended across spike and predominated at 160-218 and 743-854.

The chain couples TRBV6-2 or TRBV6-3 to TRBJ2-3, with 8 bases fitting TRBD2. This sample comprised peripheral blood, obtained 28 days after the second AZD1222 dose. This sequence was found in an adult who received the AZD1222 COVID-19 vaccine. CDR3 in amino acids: CASSYGTRVTDTQYF. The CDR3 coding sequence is TGTGCCAGCAGTTACGGGACTAGAGTCACAGATACGCAGTATTTT.